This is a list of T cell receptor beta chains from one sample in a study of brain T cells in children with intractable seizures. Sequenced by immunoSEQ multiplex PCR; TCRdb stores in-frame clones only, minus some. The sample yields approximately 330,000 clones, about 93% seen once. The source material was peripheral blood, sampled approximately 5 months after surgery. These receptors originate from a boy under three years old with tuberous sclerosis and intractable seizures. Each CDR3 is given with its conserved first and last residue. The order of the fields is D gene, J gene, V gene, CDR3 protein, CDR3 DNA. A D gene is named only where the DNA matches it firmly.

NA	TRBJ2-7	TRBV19	CASSITPDSSYEQYF	TGTGCCAGTAGTATAACCCCGGACAGCTCCTACGAGCAGTACTTC
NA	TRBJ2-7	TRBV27	CASSLYRTFYEQYF	TGTGCCAGCAGTTTATATCGTACCTTCTACGAGCAGTACTTC
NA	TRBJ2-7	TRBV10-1	CASSESGRSTYEQYF	TGCGCCAGCAGTGAGTCGGGGCGTAGTACCTACGAGCAGTACTTC
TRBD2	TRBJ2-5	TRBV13	CASSQPRLAGGETQYF	TGTGCCAGCAGTCAACCTCGGCTAGCGGGGGGGGAGACCCAGTACTTC
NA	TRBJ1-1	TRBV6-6	CASGRGDLENTEAFF	TGTGCCAGCGGTCGGGGGGATCTTGAGAACACTGAAGCTTTCTTT
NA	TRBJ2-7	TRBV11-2	CASSLRGYEQYF	TGTGCCAGCAGCTTAAGAGGCTACGAGCAGTACTTC
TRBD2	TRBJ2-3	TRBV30	CASNFGRAVYGTDTQYF	TGTGCCTCCAACTTCGGGAGGGCCGTTTATGGCACAGATACGCAGTATTTT
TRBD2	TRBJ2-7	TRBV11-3	CASSPKAGRAGNEQYF	TGTGCCAGCAGCCCCAAAGCGGGGAGGGCCGGCAACGAGCAGTACTTC
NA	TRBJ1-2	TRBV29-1	CSVRSKQRYGYTF	TGCAGCGTCCGATCGAAACAGAGATATGGCTACACCTTC
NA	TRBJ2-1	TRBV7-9	CASSLGGIAYNEQFF	TGTGCCAGCAGCTTAGGAGGGATCGCCTACAATGAGCAGTTCTTC
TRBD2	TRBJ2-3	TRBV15	CATSRASGGRDTQYF	TGTGCCACCAGCAGAGCTAGCGGGGGGCGGGATACGCAGTATTTT
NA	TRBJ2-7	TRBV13	CASSLGQGPNEQYF	TGTGCCAGCAGCTTAGGACAGGGACCCAACGAGCAGTACTTC